This T cell receptor beta chain emerged from a study of blood T cell repertoires in COVID-19. In the original processing: Amplified reference gene primers provided the basis for estimating nucleated cell counts. Sequencing was performed with immunoSEQ multiplex PCR; in TCRdb, only in-frame clones are kept and a portion is missing. The DNA gave D and trimming, while V, J and clone size come from that table. Of around 94,000 clones listed, approximately 92% were seen once; the top ten hold about 4%. The CDR3 has 14 residues. CDR1 SGHRS and CDR2 YFSETQ come from the germline V gene. V trimming: 0 bases; J trimming: 5 bases; junction bases outside the gene matches: 2. The table lists this clone with a few counts.

The chain recombines TRBV5-1 with TRBJ1-1, with TRBD1 identical over 9 bases. The specimen was peripheral blood. This clonotype was sampled from a man between 18 and 35 years old with acute or convalescent COVID-19. The CDR3 sequence: CASSLGQGETEAFF. The CDR3 region has the DNA TGCGCCAGCAGCTTGGGACAGGGGGAAACTGAAGCTTTCTTT.